The 26 T cell receptor beta chains below were found in one sample sequenced in a study of blood T cell repertoires in COVID-19. Assay used: immunoSEQ multiplex PCR; TCRdb lists only in-frame clones, some missing. The sample contains hundreds of thousands of clones, 88% of which appear only once. What was sequenced was PBMCs or T cells enriched from blood (not recorded which). These receptors were collected from a woman aged 30 to 39 who had recovered from COVID-19.

Comments on this clone: Other DNA sequences from this sample encode an identical CDR3 as well. The chain is built from TRBV5-1 and TRBJ1-1; D unclear. Germline lookup yields CDR1 SGHRS and CDR2 YFSETQ. V was clipped by 2 bases and J by 1 base, with 6 bases between them. The CDR3 extends over 13 amino acids. The CDR3 spells CASSFRGNTEAFF. CDR3 in DNA: TGCGCCAGCAGCTTCAGAGGGAACACTGAAGCTTTCTTT. The full variable domain, completed using reference TRBV5-1 and TRBJ1-1, is KAGVTQTPRYLIKTRGQQVTLSCSPISGHRSVSWYQQTPGQGLQFLFEYFSETQRNKGNFPGRFSGRQFSNSRSEMNVSTLELGDSALYLCASSFRGNTEAFFGQGTRLTVV.

This chain joins TRBV6-5 and TRBJ1-2; possibly TRBD1 for D (6 bases). Germline V gene lookup returns CDR1 MNHEY and CDR2 SVGAGI. This CDR3 is 14 amino acids long. V dropped 5 bases and J dropped 4 bases, with 14 bases sitting between them. CDR3 sequence (DNA): TGTGCCAGCAGTAACTACAGGGTCTCCTATGGCTACACCTTC. Translated: CASSNYRVSYGYTF.

The chain employs TRBV28 and TRBJ2-2; 8 bases are a match to TRBD2. The J segment lost 3 bases and the V segment lost 1 base, leaving 7 bases of the junction unmatched. The CDR3 is 17 amino acids. Germline CDR1 is MDHEN and CDR2 is SYDVKM. The DNA of the CDR3 is TGTGCCAGCAGTTTATTGACTAGCGTTCTGCACACCGGGGAGCTGTTTTTT. Translation: CASSLLTSVLHTGELFF.

DNA for the CDR3: TGTGCCAGCAGCTTATGGGAGAATCAGCCCCAGCATTTT. It codes for CASSLWENQPQHF. This chain connects TRBV11-2 to TRBJ1-5; the D is unclear. The germline gives CDR1 SGHAT, CDR2 FQNNGV. Trimming stripped 2 bases from V and 4 bases from J, with 6 bases between. This CDR3 has 13 residues. The entire variable domain, with the rest obtained from reference TRBV11-2 and TRBJ1-5, is as follows: EAGVAQSPRYKIIEKRQSVAFWCNPISGHATLYWYQQILGQGPKLLIQFQNNGVVDDSQLPKDRFSAERLKGVDSTLKIQPAKLEDSAVYLCASSLWENQPQHFGDGTRLSIL.

The CDR3 DNA reads TGCGCCAGCAGCCAAGAATTCCTAGCGGGGGCCCACATATACAATGAGCAGTTCTTC. As protein: CASSQEFLAGAHIYNEQFF. This chain connects TRBV4-1 to TRBJ2-1; 10 bases are a match to TRBD2. Trimming took 0 bases from V and 4 from J; bases not matched to a gene: 12. CDR1 and CDR2 from the germline V gene are MGHRA and YSYEKL. The CDR3 is made up of 19 amino acids.

This chain uses TRBV3-1 (or the pseudogene TRBV3-2) with TRBJ2-7, with 14 nucleotides matching TRBD2. Per germline, CDR1 LGHDT and CDR2 YNNKEL (reference sequence). This CDR3 has 16 amino acids. V gave up 5 bases and J gave up 6 bases; unmatched junction bases: 9. CDR3 coding DNA: TGTGCCAGCAGCTCAACCGGGACTAGCGGGAGAAGCGAGCAGTACTTC. This codes for CASSSTGTSGRSEQYF.

The rearrangement links TRBV2 to TRBJ1-2; tentative D call: TRBD1 (6 bases). The germline V gene has CDR1 SNHLY and CDR2 FYNNEI. V was pared by 7 bases and J by 4 bases, with 22 bases between. The CDR3 is 16 amino acids. The CDR3 loop reads CASIGSGGIGSYGYTF. CDR3 in DNA: TGTGCCAGCATAGGATCGGGGGGCATCGGAAGCTATGGCTACACCTTC.

This chain uses TRBV5-5 with TRBJ2-7, with no clear D. Germline values: CDR1 SGHKS, CDR2 YYEKEE (reference sequence). V dropped 4 bases and J dropped 1 base, with 3 bases sitting between them. The CDR3 sequence is 11 residues long. The CDR3, as DNA: TGTGCCAGCAGCCAATCCTACGAGCAGTACTTC. The encoded protein is CASSQSYEQYF.

The genes are TRBV10-3 and TRBJ1-5; D is possibly TRBD1 (6 bases). Trimming stripped 2 bases from V and 8 bases from J, with 13 bases between. Germline V gene lookup returns CDR1 ENHRY and CDR2 SYGVKD. The CDR3 has 14 residues. The CDR3 region is CAISEQKGVKPQHF. The CDR3 DNA reads TGTGCCATCAGTGAGCAGAAGGGGGTAAAGCCCCAGCATTTT.

J is TRBJ1-2 and V is TRBV5-5; TRBD1 is a possible D gene (6 bases). The CDR3 is 17 amino acids. The V end lost 4 bases, the J end lost 1 base, and 20 bases lay between the germline ends. From germline, CDR1 is SGHKS and CDR2 YYEKEE (reference sequence). The CDR3 bases are TGTGCCAGCAGCCATCTTCTGGACAGCAAACTTAACTATGGCTACACCTTC. This gives the protein CASSHLLDSKLNYGYTF.

This clone was seen only a few times. V usage is TRBV28 and J usage is TRBJ1-4; D unresolved. The CDR3 sequence is 16 residues long. V shed 6 bases and J shed 6 bases, with 20 bases lying between them. In germline, CDR1 is MDHEN, CDR2 SYDVKM. CDR3 in amino acids: CASSTPGLKVDEKLFF. CDR3 DNA sequence: TGTGCCAGCAGCACTCCGGGGTTAAAGGTGGATGAAAAACTGTTTTTT.

The CDR3 sequence: CASSLMRGSYTF. The CDR3 nucleotides are TGTGCCAGCAGCTTAATGAGGGGGAGCTACACCTTC. This chain connects TRBV7-2 to TRBJ1-2; a possible D gene is TRBD1 (6 bases). Germline-derived CDR1 and CDR2 are SGHTA and FQGNSA. The CDR3 is made up of 12 amino acids. Trimming removed 2 bases at V and 9 bases at J, with 10 bases between.

V gene TRBV7-2 combines with J gene TRBJ2-2; 8 bases agree with TRBD2. The CDR3 contains 15 residues. J was trimmed by 5 bases and V by 10 bases; bases with no gene match: 12. In germline, CDR1 is SGHTA, CDR2 FQGNSA. CDR3 amino acids: CAIPGGPVRTGELFF. The CDR3 coding sequence is TGTGCCATCCCGGGGGGGCCGGTGAGAACCGGGGAGCTGTTTTTT.

The chain uses TRBV14 and TRBJ1-2, with a weak D call TRBD1 (5 bases). Germline V gene data show CDR1 as SGHDN and CDR2 as FVKESK. This CDR3 contains 12 residues. V was clipped by 4 bases and J by 5 bases, with 8 bases between them. The DNA for the CDR3 is TGTGCCAGCAGCCGTGGGACTTATGGCTACACCTTC. Translated: CASSRGTYGYTF.

V usage is TRBV28 and J usage is TRBJ1-5, with D possibly matching TRBD1 (5 bases). The CDR3 is 16 residues long. Per the germline V gene, CDR1 is MDHEN and CDR2 is SYDVKM. V lost 4 bases and J lost 7, with 20 bases in between. CDR3 amino acids: CASSSRRDPGGQPQHF. Here the CDR3 DNA reads TGTGCCAGCAGTTCTCGACGGGACCCCGGAGGGCAGCCCCAGCATTTT.

The CDR3, as DNA: TGTGCTAGTGGTCGGGGTGGGAAGGAGACCCAGTACTTC. This gives the protein CASGRGGKETQYF. V is TRBV12-5 and J is TRBJ2-5; D may be TRBD2 (5 bases). The germline CDR1 and CDR2 sequences are LGHNT and FRNRAP. V dropped 5 bases and J dropped 5 bases, with 12 bases sitting between them. The CDR3 totals 13 residues.

The chain employs TRBV3-1 (or the pseudogene TRBV3-2) and TRBJ2-3, with 14 bases that match TRBD2. Trimming took 4 bases from V and 5 from J; bases not matched to a gene: 8. The CDR3 runs to 17 residues. Germline V gives CDR1 LGHDT, CDR2 YNNKEL (reference sequence). The CDR3 bases are TGTGCCAGCAGCCTTAGACTAGCGGGAGGGGGGGGAGATACGCAGTATTTT. As protein: CASSLRLAGGGGDTQYF.

This chain uses TRBV15 with TRBJ2-7; weak D call: TRBD1 (5 bases). Trimming removed 4 bases at V and 0 bases at J, with 13 bases between. The germline V gene encodes CDR1 LNHNV and CDR2 YYDKDF (reference sequence). The CDR3 sequence is 15 residues long. The CDR3: CATSIPGKSSYEQYF. CDR3 sequence (DNA): TGTGCCACCAGCATTCCAGGGAAAAGCTCCTACGAGCAGTACTTC.

This clone was seen a few times. V gene TRBV24-1 combines with J gene TRBJ2-1; no definite D call. V was clipped by 4 bases and J by 4 bases, with 4 bases between them. This CDR3 is built from 12 residues. In germline, CDR1 is KGHDR, CDR2 SFDVKD. The CDR3 here is CATSDGYNEQFF. Written as DNA, the CDR3 is TGTGCCACCAGTGACGGGTACAATGAGCAGTTCTTC.

This chain uses TRBV28 with TRBJ2-2, with 7 bases matching TRBD1. The CDR3 consists of 14 residues. Trimming took 10 bases from V and 5 from J; bases not matched to a gene: 10. Germline V gene data show CDR1 as MDHEN and CDR2 as SYDVKM. The CDR3 spells CATYRGPRTGELFF. The CDR3 nucleotides are TGTGCCACATACAGGGGACCTCGGACCGGGGAGCTGTTTTTT. The full variable domain, in which reference TRBV28 and TRBJ2-2 provide the parts outside the CDR3, is DVKVTQSSRYLVKRTGEKVFLECVQDMDHENMFWYRQDPGLGLRLIYFSYDVKMKEKGDIPEGYSVSREKKERFSLILESASTNQTSMYLCATYRGPRTGELFFGEGSRLTVL.

The chain employs TRBV5-6 and TRBJ2-7; D call uncertain. Germline V gene data show CDR1 as SGHDT and CDR2 as YYEEEE. This CDR3 is 13 amino acids long. V lost 3 bases to trimming and J lost 4 bases, with 11 bases between them. CDR3 protein: CASSSPVLYEQYF. Here the CDR3 DNA reads TGTGCCAGCAGCTCCCCCGTCCTTTACGAGCAGTACTTC.

This chain joins TRBV5-8 and TRBJ2-7; D is unresolved. V was pared by 6 bases and J by 2 bases, with 15 bases between. There are 14 residues in the CDR3. Germline CDR1 SGHTS, CDR2 YDEGEE. The CDR3 loop reads CASTHLRSPYEQYF. CDR3 nucleotide sequence: TGTGCCAGCACCCACCTCCGGTCGCCCTACGAGCAGTACTTC.

The rearrangement links TRBV6-5 to TRBJ1-1; D not certain. V was pared by 9 bases and J by 1 base, with 12 bases between. From germline, CDR1 is MNHEY and CDR2 SVGAGI. This CDR3 is built from 13 residues. CDR3 residues: CARTRERNTEAFF. The CDR3 region has the DNA TGTGCCAGAACAAGGGAGCGGAACACTGAAGCTTTCTTT.

The chain links TRBV2 to TRBJ1-2, with TRBD1 identical over 11 bases. Trimming removed 5 bases from V and 8 bases from J; junction bases left unmatched: 13. The CDR3 runs 16 residues. The V gene's germline CDR1 is SNHLY and CDR2 FYNNEI. The chain's CDR3 is CASSYPGGQGAGGYTF. CDR3 in DNA: TGTGCCAGCAGTTACCCCGGAGGACAGGGGGCTGGAGGCTACACCTTC.

The CDR3 DNA follows: TGTGCCAGCAGCCAAGACGGCGGGGCCCTCACAGATACGCAGTATTTT. Amino acid sequence: CASSQDGGALTDTQYF. This rearrangement joins TRBV4-2 to TRBJ2-3; D possibly corresponds to TRBD2 (6 bases). V lost 0 bases and J lost 2, with 12 bases in between. The CDR3 is made up of 16 amino acids. CDR1 LGHNA and CDR2 YNFKEQ come from the germline V gene.

The count of this clone is one. The J gene is TRBJ2-5, the V gene TRBV10-3, with D perhaps TRBD1 (6 bases). This CDR3 region has 14 residues. Germline CDR1 reads ENHRY; CDR2 reads SYGVKD. V lost 2 bases, J lost 4 bases, and 11 bases lay in between. The chain's CDR3 is CAISEEGVGETQYF. The CDR3, as DNA: TGTGCCATCAGTGAGGAGGGGGTGGGAGAGACCCAGTACTTC.